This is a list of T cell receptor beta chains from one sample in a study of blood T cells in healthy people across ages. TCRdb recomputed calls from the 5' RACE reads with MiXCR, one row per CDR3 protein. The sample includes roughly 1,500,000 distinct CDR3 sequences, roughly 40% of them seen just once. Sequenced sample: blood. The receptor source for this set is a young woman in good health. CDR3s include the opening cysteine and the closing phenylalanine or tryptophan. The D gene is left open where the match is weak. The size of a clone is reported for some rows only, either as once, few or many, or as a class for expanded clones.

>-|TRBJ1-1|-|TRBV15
CATSRDLWTFAEAFF
TGTGCCACCAGCAGAGATCTGTGGACCTTTGCTGAAGCTTTCTTT
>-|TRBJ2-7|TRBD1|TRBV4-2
CASSQEGGQLYEQYF
TGTGCCAGCAGCCAAGAAGGGGGACAGCTCTACGAGCAGTACTTC
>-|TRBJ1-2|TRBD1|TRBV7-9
CASSPRSTGTNYGYTF
TGTGCCAGCAGCCCCCGCTCGACAGGGACTAACTATGGCTACACCTTC
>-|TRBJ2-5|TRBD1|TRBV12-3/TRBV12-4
CASSLEDRGNEQYF
TGTGCCAGCAGTTTAGAAGACAGGGGTAATGAGCAGTACTTC
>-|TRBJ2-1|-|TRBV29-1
CSVGSGLYNEQFF
TGCAGCGTTGGATCTGGGCTATACAATGAGCAGTTCTTC
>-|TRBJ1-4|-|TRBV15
CATSGTTGTRDEKLFF
TGTGCCACCAGCGGAACAACCGGGACTCGGGATGAAAAACTGTTTTTT
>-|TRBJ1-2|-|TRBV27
CASRQAENPRPLDYGYTF
TGTGCCAGCAGGCAGGCAGAGAATCCCCGACCTCTCGACTATGGCTACACCTTC
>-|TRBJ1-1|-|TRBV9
CASSVGPGRVNTEAFF
TGTGCCAGCAGCGTAGGTCCGGGGAGAGTGAACACTGAAGCTTTCTTT
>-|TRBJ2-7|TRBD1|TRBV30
CAGDRVSYEQYF
TGTGCCGGGGACAGGGTCTCTTACGAGCAGTACTTC
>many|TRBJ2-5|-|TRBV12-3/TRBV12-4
CASSRGYQETQYF
TGTGCCAGCAGTCGCGGCTACCAAGAGACCCAGTACTTC
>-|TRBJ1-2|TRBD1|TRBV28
CASKTGLRGYTF
TGTGCCAGCAAGACAGGGCTGAGGGGCTACACCTTC
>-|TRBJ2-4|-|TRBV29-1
CSVEEGGNIQYF
TGCAGTGTTGAAGAGGGGGGCAACATTCAGTACTTC
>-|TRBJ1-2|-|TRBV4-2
CASRKLLESQVYGYTF
TGTGCCAGCAGGAAACTGCTGGAGTCGCAGGTCTATGGCTACACCTTC
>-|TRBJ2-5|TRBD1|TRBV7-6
CASSARQGGNEQYF
TGTGCCAGCAGCGCGAGACAGGGGGGGAATGAGCAGTACTTC
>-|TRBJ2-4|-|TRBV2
CASSGGNDQYF
TGTGCCAGCAGTGGGGGAAATGATCAGTACTTC
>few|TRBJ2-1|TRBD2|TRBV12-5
CASTTGTSGRAGSNEQFF
TGTGCTAGCACTACCGGGACTAGCGGGAGGGCCGGCTCGAATGAGCAGTTCTTC
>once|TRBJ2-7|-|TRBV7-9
CASSLGYDYEQYF
TGTGCCAGCAGCTTAGGGTATGACTACGAGCAGTACTTC
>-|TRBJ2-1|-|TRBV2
CTSSGPPVGNNEQFF
TGTACCAGCAGTGGACCCCCCGTGGGGAACAATGAGCAGTTCTTC
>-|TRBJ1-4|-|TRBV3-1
CARLGGSNEKLFF
TGTGCCAGGCTGGGGGGTTCTAATGAAAAACTGTTTTTT
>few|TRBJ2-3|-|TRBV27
CASSLSGEGADTQYF
TGTGCCAGCAGTTTGAGCGGGGAGGGGGCAGATACGCAGTATTTT
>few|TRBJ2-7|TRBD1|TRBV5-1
CASSIWTGDEQYF
TGCGCCAGCAGCATTTGGACAGGGGACGAGCAGTACTTC
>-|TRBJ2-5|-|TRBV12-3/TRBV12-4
CASSPSPITSWVSVQYF
TGTGCCAGCAGTCCCAGCCCTATTACTAGCTGGGTATCGGTGCAGTACTTC
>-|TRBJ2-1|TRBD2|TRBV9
CASSAMGGLAGGEQFF
TGTGCCAGCAGCGCCATGGGGGGACTAGCGGGGGGAGAGCAGTTCTTC
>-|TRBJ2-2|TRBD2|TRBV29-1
CSALGLAGKNTGELFF
TGCAGCGCCCTAGGACTAGCGGGGAAGAACACCGGGGAGCTGTTTTTT
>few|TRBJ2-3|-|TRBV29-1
CSLAGGEVIPVTDTQYF
TGCAGCCTTGCCGGGGGCGAGGTCATTCCGGTGACAGATACGCAGTATTTT
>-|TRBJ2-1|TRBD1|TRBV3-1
CASSLGLGTGTEQFF
TGTGCCAGCAGCCTCGGTTTAGGGACAGGGACTGAGCAGTTCTTC
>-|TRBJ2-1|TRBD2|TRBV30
CAWERGDRNEQFF
TGTGCCTGGGAGCGGGGGGACCGCAATGAGCAGTTCTTC
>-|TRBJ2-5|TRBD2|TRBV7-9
CASSPAGEQYF
TGTGCCAGCAGCCCAGCGGGGGAGCAGTACTTC
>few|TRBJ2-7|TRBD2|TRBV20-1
CSARVGTSGRAAYEQYF
TGCAGTGCTAGAGTTGGGACTAGCGGGAGGGCCGCCTACGAGCAGTACTTC
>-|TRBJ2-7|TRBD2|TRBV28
CASSRGRATYEQYF
TGTGCCAGCAGTCGGGGGAGGGCCACCTACGAGCAGTACTTC